The clone carrying this T cell receptor beta chain was detected only a few times. Its antigen is still unknown. The sample is drawn from a study of T-cell memory formation after mild COVID-19. Study observations and caveats: Specificity for SARS-CoV-2 was not confirmed among the second-wave clones peaking on day 37. The main location of contracting CD4+ clones was CM and EM, and that of contracting CD8+ clones was EMRA.

Constant-segment primers were used for 5'RACE, and the resulting TCR alpha and TCR beta cDNA libraries carried sample barcodes and UMIs. A single record per CDR3 protein comes from TCRdb applying MiXCR to the 5' RACE reads. The sample lists about 210,000 distinct CDR3 sequences, around 25% seen once, with more than 9.5% in the top ten. The CDR3 length is 14 residues. V lost 6 bases and J lost 7; bases outside the gene matches: 9. The chain is built from TRBV12-3 or TRBV12-4 and TRBJ2-7; 10 bases are a match to TRBD1. The clonotype was recovered from an adult woman who had mild COVID-19 (a few samples of this study predate the infection). Cell type and time point are not known. Material: PBMCs or a T cell subset sorted from them (not recorded which). Here the CDR3 reads CASRLNDRGREQYF. CDR3 in DNA: TGTGCCAGCAGACTCAACGACAGGGGGCGGGAGCAGTACTTC.